This TCR beta chain emerged from a study of cytomegalovirus exposure and HLA in healthy donors. Study-level results: In vitro confirmation showed a few CMV-associated chains to be CMV antigen specific. The study designated fewer than 200 TCR beta chains cytomegalovirus-associated.

The protocol was immunoSEQ multiplex PCR, while the TCRdb copy is restricted to in-frame clones and leaves out a portion. The sample yields about 110,000 clones, nearly 97% seen once. The CDR3 is 13 residues long. The germline gives CDR1 SGDLS, CDR2 YYNGEE. Concerning this clone: The antigen is undetermined. One junction end disagrees with the germline gene, perhaps due to a read error.

The receptor was derived from a woman in her late teens or twenties in good health and CMV-seronegative. The V gene is TRBV9, the J gene TRBJ2-3; D is possibly TRBD1 (5 bases). The sample taken for sequencing was PBMCs. CDR3 residues: CASSVATEDKARF. The CDR3 nucleotides are TGTGCCAGCAGCGTAGCTACCGAGGACAAGGCCCGATTT.